This passage covers 24 T cell receptor beta chains from one sample sequenced in a study of T cell responses to AZD1222 COVID-19 vaccine. Measured with immunoSEQ multiplex PCR; TCRdb has only the in-frame clones, and not every one. The sample contains roughly 150,000 clones, 90% of which appear only once. This specimen consisted of peripheral blood, obtained 28 days after the second AZD1222 dose. These receptors originate from an adult who received the AZD1222 COVID-19 vaccine.

This chain uses TRBV2 with TRBJ1-5; TRBD1 aligns across 8 bases. The germline V gene encodes CDR1 SNHLY and CDR2 FYNNEI. The length of the CDR3 is 15 residues. V was clipped by 6 bases and J by 1 base; unmatched bases: 5. CDR3 bases: TGTGCCAGCAGCGTCGACAGGGGAAGCAATCAGCCCCAGCATTTT. This codes for CASSVDRGSNQPQHF. Together with reference TRBV2 and TRBJ1-5, the CDR3 gives the full variable domain: EPEVTQTPSHQVTQMGQEVILRCVPISNHLYFYWYRQILGQKVEFLVSFYNNEISEKSEIFDDQFSVERPDGSNFTLKIRSTKLEDSAMYFCASSVDRGSNQPQHFGDGTRLSIL.

The chain recombines TRBV20-1 with TRBJ2-5; 7 bases agree with TRBD2. The J segment lost 4 bases and the V segment lost 3 bases, leaving 11 bases of the junction unmatched. Germline CDR1 DFQATT, CDR2 SNEGSKA (reference sequence). The CDR3 extends over 15 amino acids. CDR3 in amino acids: CSASRASGPSETQYF. CDR3 in DNA: TGCAGTGCTAGTCGGGCTAGCGGCCCATCAGAGACCCAGTACTTC.

V is TRBV28 and J is TRBJ1-5, with D hard to call. Per germline, CDR1 MDHEN and CDR2 SYDVKM. The CDR3 is made up of 15 amino acids. Trimming shortened V by 3 bases and J by 0 bases, and 9 bases separated the two germline ends. CDR3 residues: CASSLPQHSNQPQHF. In nucleotides, the CDR3 is TGTGCCAGCAGTTTGCCCCAGCATAGCAATCAGCCCCAGCATTTT.

The gene calls are TRBV18 and TRBJ1-6; 8 nucleotides match TRBD1. CDR1 and CDR2 from the germline V gene are KGHSH and LQKENI. With V trimmed by 3 bases and J by 7 bases, 5 bases remained unmatched. The CDR3 covers 15 residues. As DNA, the CDR3 is TGTGCCAGCTCACCCGGACAGGGCGAAAATTCACCCCTCCACTTT. Encoded protein: CASSPGQGENSPLHF.

The gene calls are TRBV10-1 and TRBJ1-3; TRBD1 matches 8 bases. The CDR3 has 13 residues. The germline CDR1 and CDR2 sequences are WNHNN and SYGVQD (reference sequence). The V segment lost 7 bases and the J segment 2 bases; nucleotides outside the gene matches: 1. The CDR3 DNA reads TGCGCCAGCACGACAGGGGCTGGAAACACCATATATTTT. As protein: CASTTGAGNTIYF.

V and J are TRBV5-1 and TRBJ1-3, with TRBD1 identical over 10 bases. The CDR3 sequence is 14 residues long. The V gene end was trimmed by 5 bases and the J gene end by 4 bases; junction bases not matched to a gene: 3. Germline V lookup: CDR1 SGHRS, CDR2 YFSETQ. This chain's CDR3 is CASSQTGGGNTIYF. The DNA for the CDR3 is TGCGCCAGCAGTCAGACAGGGGGCGGAAACACCATATATTTT.

The chain couples TRBV29-1 to TRBJ1-4; no definite D call. Germline V CDR1 and CDR2: SQVTM, ANQGSEA. V was clipped by 3 bases and J by 4 bases, with 9 bases between them. The CDR3 has 13 residues. The CDR3: CSVDLGLNEKLFF. The CDR3 DNA sequence: TGCAGCGTTGACTTGGGCCTTAATGAAAAACTGTTTTTT.

V usage is TRBV19 and J usage is TRBJ1-6; D unclear. Per germline, CDR1 LNHDA and CDR2 SQIVND (reference sequence). The length of the CDR3 is 15 residues. V lost 1 base, J lost 9 bases, and 13 bases lay in between. The CDR3 reads CASSIAADLGSPLHF. In DNA, the CDR3 is TGTGCCAGTAGTATAGCCGCCGATCTTGGTTCACCCCTCCACTTT.

The chain carries TRBV19 and TRBJ1-5; weak D call: TRBD1 (5 bases). The germline V gene encodes CDR1 LNHDA and CDR2 SQIVND (reference sequence). V dropped 1 base and J dropped 2 bases, with 21 bases sitting between them. The CDR3 has 19 amino acids. CDR3: CASSIALGGLGGGNQPQHF. The CDR3 coding sequence is TGTGCCAGTAGTATAGCCCTCGGTGGCCTCGGGGGAGGCAATCAGCCCCAGCATTTT. The entire variable domain, with the rest obtained from reference TRBV19 and TRBJ1-5, is as follows: DGGITQSPKYLFRKEGQNVTLSCEQNLNHDAMYWYRQDPGQGLRLIYYSQIVNDFQKGDIAEGYSVSREKKESFPLTVTSAQKNPTAFYLCASSIALGGLGGGNQPQHFGDGTRLSIL.

The rearrangement uses TRBV2 and TRBJ2-2, with 16 bases lining up with TRBD2. V lost 5 bases and J lost 3; bases outside the gene matches: 3. The CDR3 covers 17 residues. The germline gives CDR1 SNHLY, CDR2 FYNNEI. As DNA, the CDR3 is TGTGCCAGCAGTTGGGGACTAGCGGGAGGGGACACCGGGGAGCTGTTTTTT. It specifies CASSWGLAGGDTGELFF.

CDR3 in amino acids: CASSQRTGVSTDTQYF. In nucleotides, the CDR3 is TGTGCCAGCAGCCAAAGGACCGGGGTTAGCACAGATACGCAGTATTTT. The chain employs TRBV3-1 (or the pseudogene TRBV3-2) and TRBJ2-3; D may be TRBD2 (5 bases). The CDR3 covers 16 residues. Germline CDR1 and CDR2: LGHDT and YNNKEL (reference sequence). V was cut by 2 bases and J by 0 bases, with 12 bases left in between.

The gene calls are TRBV12-3 or TRBV12-4 and TRBJ2-7, with TRBD1 as a possible D gene (6 bases). The CDR3 is 12 amino acids. Trimming shortened V by 5 bases and J by 3 bases, and 8 bases separated the two germline ends. For the CDR3, the DNA is TGTGCCAGCAGTAAACAGGGCTACGAGCAGTACTTC. As protein: CASSKQGYEQYF.

V is TRBV6-5 and J is TRBJ2-7; 10 bases are shared with TRBD2. Trimming removed 6 bases from V and 6 bases from J; junction bases left unmatched: 11. CDR1 and CDR2 from the germline V gene are MNHEY and SVGAGI. This CDR3 region has 15 residues. The CDR3 coding sequence is TGTGCCAGCAGACTCACGGGACTAGCGCCCGTCGAGCAGTACTTC. Protein product: CASRLTGLAPVEQYF.

The chain employs TRBV19 and TRBJ2-3; 7 bases are a match to TRBD2. CDR1 is LNHDA and CDR2 is SQIVND in the germline V gene (reference sequence). The CDR3 has 13 amino acids. V was pared by 6 bases and J by 1 base, with 1 base of the junction left unmatched. CDR3 protein: CASRSGGTDTQYF. CDR3 coding DNA: TGTGCCAGTAGGAGCGGGGGCACAGATACGCAGTATTTT.

The gene calls are TRBV19 and TRBJ2-7; tentatively, D is TRBD1 (5 bases). Germline CDR1 LNHDA, CDR2 SQIVND (reference sequence). The V end lost 9 bases, the J end lost 5 bases, and 20 bases lay between the germline ends. The CDR3 contains 14 residues. The DNA of the CDR3 is TGTGCCAGCAGCCTTCAGGGAAGCTTCGACGAGCAGTACTTC. Translated: CASSLQGSFDEQYF.

This chain uses TRBV3-1 (or the pseudogene TRBV3-2) with TRBJ1-4; maybe TRBD1 (5 bases). Trimming removed 4 bases from V and 4 bases from J, with 13 bases in between. Germline CDR1 is LGHDT and CDR2 is YNNKEL (reference sequence). This CDR3 comprises 15 residues. The CDR3 here is CASSREGAINEKLFF. The CDR3 coding sequence is TGTGCCAGCAGCCGAGAAGGGGCCATTAATGAAAAACTGTTTTTT.

This clone was recorded once. This chain joins TRBV9 and TRBJ2-1; 9 positions agree with TRBD1. The CDR3 loop spans 15 amino acids. Germline V gene data show CDR1 as SGDLS and CDR2 as YYNGEE. The junction had 9 bases not matched to a gene; V was cut back by 4 bases and J by 7 bases. CDR3 loop: CASSLTPGQGNEQFF. CDR3 in DNA: TGTGCCAGCAGCTTAACACCGGGACAGGGTAATGAGCAGTTCTTC.

The chain links TRBV30 to TRBJ2-2; D not resolved. The CDR3 is 13 residues long. Germline lookup yields CDR1 GTSNPN and CDR2 SVGIG (reference sequence). Trimming stripped 0 bases from V and 1 base from J, with 3 bases between. CDR3 DNA: TGTGCCTGGAGTGTGGGGAACACCGGGGAGCTGTTTTTT. Protein: CAWSVGNTGELFF.

This rearrangement joins TRBV28 to TRBJ1-2, with 7 bases fitting TRBD1. There are 17 residues in the CDR3. The V and J ends lost 3 bases and 5 bases, in that order; junction bases with no gene match: 15. CDR1 and CDR2 from the germline V gene are MDHEN and SYDVKM. The CDR3 DNA follows: TGTGCCAGCAGTTTTAGGTTCCGACAGGGCGCAGTGTATGGCTACACCTTC. Translating it yields CASSFRFRQGAVYGYTF.

This rearrangement joins TRBV11-2 to TRBJ1-6; weak D call: TRBD1 (5 bases). Looked up from germline, CDR1 is SGHAT and CDR2 is FQNNGV. V lost 0 bases to trimming and J lost 0 bases, with 6 bases between them. The CDR3 has 16 residues. CDR3 region: CASSLDRASYNSPLHF. The CDR3 DNA sequence: TGTGCCAGCAGCTTAGACAGGGCCTCCTATAATTCACCCCTCCACTTT.

The table lists this clone with a count of one. The chain carries TRBV19 and TRBJ2-1; TRBD1 agrees at 10 bases. Germline CDR1 reads LNHDA; CDR2 reads SQIVND (reference sequence). V shed 9 bases and J 2 bases; nucleotides not matched to a gene: 4. CDR3 length: 14 amino acids. CDR3 nucleotide sequence: TGTGCCAGCAACGACAGGGGGCCCTACAATGAGCAGTTCTTC. Its translation: CASNDRGPYNEQFF.

The chain uses TRBV29-1 and TRBJ1-1, with a possible D match to TRBD1 (6 bases). V lost 6 bases and J lost 6, with 17 bases in between. Germline V gives CDR1 SQVTM, CDR2 ANQGSEA. The CDR3 is 13 amino acids. The CDR3 region has the DNA TGCAGCGTGTGGGACAATCCTAGCGCTGAAGCTTTCTTT. Encoded protein: CSVWDNPSAEAFF.

This chain links TRBV28 with TRBJ2-6, with TRBD1 identical over 8 bases. The junction had 13 bases not matched to a gene; V was cut back by 6 bases and J by 3 bases. Germline loops: CDR1 MDHEN, CDR2 SYDVKM. The CDR3 covers 18 residues. The CDR3 DNA is TGTGCCAGCAGCACGACTAAACAGGGGGTAGGTGGGGCCAACGTCCTGACTTTC. Its protein product is CASSTTKQGVGGANVLTF.

In its sample, this clone was seen once. The V and J genes are TRBV9 and TRBJ2-4; 9 bases are a match to TRBD2. This CDR3 spans 16 amino acids. The V gene end was trimmed by 4 bases and the J gene end by 7 bases; junction bases not matched to a gene: 12. Germline CDR1 reads SGDLS; CDR2 reads YYNGEE. This chain's CDR3 is CASSMGLAADRNIQYF. CDR3 DNA sequence: TGTGCCAGCAGCATGGGACTAGCCGCGGATAGGAACATTCAGTACTTC.